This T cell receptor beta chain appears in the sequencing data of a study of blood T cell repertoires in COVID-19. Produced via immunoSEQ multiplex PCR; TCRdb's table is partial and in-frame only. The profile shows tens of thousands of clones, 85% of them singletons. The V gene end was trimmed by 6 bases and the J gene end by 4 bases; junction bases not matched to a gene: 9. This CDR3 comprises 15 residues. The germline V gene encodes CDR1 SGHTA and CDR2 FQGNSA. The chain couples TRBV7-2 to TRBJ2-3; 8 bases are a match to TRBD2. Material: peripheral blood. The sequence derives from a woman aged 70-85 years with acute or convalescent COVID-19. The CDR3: CASRQPGGSADTQYF. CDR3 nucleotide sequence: TGTGCCAGCAGACAGCCGGGGGGGTCGGCAGATACGCAGTATTTT.